This T cell receptor beta chain is from a study of shared clonotypes between healthy human individuals (dated by TCRdb to 2018 to 2021). Background on the whole study: The cohort comprised a couple of women and a few men aged 18 to 49 years. To estimate repertoire size and how much clonotype sharing occurs between individuals, the study deeply sequenced the blood TCR repertoires of 5 or 6 healthy adults. Each donor's leukapheresis produced roughly between roughly 0.94 and 9.5 billion PBMCs. For each donor, CD4 naive and CD4 memory were each given three plates, CD8 naive was given two plates, and CD8 memory was given one plate. To increase sequencing depth and limit assay-specific biases, TCR repertoire library preparation and sequencing were carried out by different laboratories using diverse techniques. Overall study results and their limits: The small number of donors limited the genetic and exposure-history diversity represented. Sharing across several donors was observed for approximately 5% of naive CD4, over 3% of naive CD8, about 2.3% of memory CD4, and less than 0.45% of memory CD8 clonotypes. Estimated clonotype richness was generally larger for naive than for memory subsets. Even with the large sequencing depth, rarefaction of the sorted-subset datasets indicated that sequencing was incomplete. Pairwise subsampling indicated that sequencing depth was expected to affect the degree of clonotype sharing among donors. Sampling was limited to blood, and TCR repertoires in tissue likely differ from TCR repertoires in blood. Compared with non-shared clonotypes, clonotypes shared by all four sorted-subset donors had higher generation probabilities.

Healthy HIV-negative adults with no recently reported acute infections or vaccinations were included as donors. Every donor was a Caucasian adult living in Nashville, Tennessee, USA. CD4+ T cells were enriched by magnetic negative selection; naive cells were then positively selected on CD45RA, and the negative fraction formed the memory subset. After blood collection by leukapheresis, PBMCs were isolated using Ficoll-Histopaque density gradient centrifugation and then cryopreserved in the vapor phase of liquid nitrogen. Analytical flow cytometry was used to check the purity and quantity of every magnetically sorted T cell population. Genomic DNA was isolated from each sorted fraction and quantified by UV absorbance on a Nanodrop 2000c. Using the deep immunoSEQ assay, TCR CDR3 regions were amplified from genomic DNA by multiplex PCR. Extracted genomic DNA from each cell subset was spread evenly across all wells of several immunoSEQ 96-well plates, with each plate serving as a replicate. For sorted subsets, each replicate PCR was loaded with around 200 ng genomic DNA, equivalent to 30,000 or so T cell genomes. The purified libraries were quantified using a Qubit 3.0 fluorometer, sized with a Bioanalyzer 2100, and then quantified again using the KAPA Library Quantification kit. Every immunoSEQ 96-well plate was sequenced on a separate single-read 150-cycle Illumina NextSeq 550 flow cell. Processing in the source paper ran as follows. Because only junctional sequences without quality scores were contained in the immunoSEQ output, filtering matching that applied to full-length reads could not be performed. Sequences were annotated with PyIR, a Python wrapper for IgBLAST v1.9, and V/J genes and CDR3 were assigned using IMGT germline references. Reads with weak V/J assignments (E-value above 1e-6), missing CDR3, stop codons, out-of-frame junctions, or ambiguous translated residues were removed. A V3J clonotype was defined by an identical inferred V gene, J gene, and CDR3 amino acid sequence. Percentage overlap between repertoires was computed as shared unique clonotypes divided by the size of the smaller repertoire. Richness of each repertoire was evaluated using RTK rarefaction, the Chao1 estimator, and Recon v2.1 estimates of unobserved clonotypes. OLGA was used to compute generation probabilities for all TCRbeta clonotypes that the gDNA method yielded from four donors. The source is immuneACCESS, and TCRdb retained only in-frame sequences with V and J called. Part of the clones is not carried over; for the studies checked, unresolved V genes explain less than half of this, and the remainder is unexplained. V and J calls and clone size are given by that table; D and trimming were obtained from the DNA. This sample has approximately 2,300,000 clones in its table, and about 90% of those were observed once. 0.3% to 0.45% of the sample rests with the top ten.

Remarks on this clone: Its recognized antigen is unknown. Per-nucleotide qualities are absent, and no much larger clonotype sits a single base away.

The V end gives up 7 bases and the J end 4 bases, leaving 7 bases in the junction not matched to a gene. The germline V gene supplies CDR1 SNHLY and CDR2 FYNNEI. Spanning cysteine to phenylalanine, the CDR3 consists of 14 amino acids. Solely the CDR3 DNA is kept, with 42 bases framed from the first base. This chain joins TRBV2 to TRBJ2-7, and 10 junction bases match TRBD1. Sequencing used naive CD4+ T cells from PBMCs. The sample's cell subset or site label, in plain terms: CD45RA+ positively selected. The clonotype comes from a man between 18 and 35 years old in good health. Some clones in this sample may be carry-over from other donors' samples. CDR3 loop: CASNRDRGSYEQYF. The bases read TGTGCCAGCAACAGGGACAGGGGCTCGTACGAGCAGTACTTC.